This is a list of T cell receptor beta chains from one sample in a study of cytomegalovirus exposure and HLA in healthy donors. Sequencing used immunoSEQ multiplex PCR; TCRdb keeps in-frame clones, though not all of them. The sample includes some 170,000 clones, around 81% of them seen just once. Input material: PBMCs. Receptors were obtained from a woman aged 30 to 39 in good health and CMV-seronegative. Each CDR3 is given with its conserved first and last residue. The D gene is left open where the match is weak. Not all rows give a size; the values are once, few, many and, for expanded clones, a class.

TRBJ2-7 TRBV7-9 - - TGTGCCAGCAGCGCCCGAACGACAGCTTCCTACGAGCAGTACTTC CASSARTTASYEQYF
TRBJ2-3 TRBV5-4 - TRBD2 TGTGCCAGCAGCTTTGGAACTAGCGGGGGCACAGATACGCAGTATTTT CASSFGTSGGTDTQYF
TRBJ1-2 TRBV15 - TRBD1 TGTGCCACCAGCAGAGACCCAGGGGGCGCCTTCAGAGGCTACACCTTC CATSRDPGGAFRGYTF
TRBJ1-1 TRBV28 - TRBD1 TGTGCCAGCAGTCCCCCCGACAGGGACACTGAAGCTTTCTTT CASSPPDRDTEAFF
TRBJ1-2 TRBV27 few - TGTGCCAGCAGTTTTTTAGCAGATTCTAACTATGGCTACACCTTC CASSFLADSNYGYTF
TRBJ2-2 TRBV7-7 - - TGTGCTCTAGAACAGGGTAATCGGGAGGCCGGGGAGCTGTTTTTT CALEQGNREAGELFF
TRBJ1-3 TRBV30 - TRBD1 TGTGCCGGGGACAGGGGAAACACCATATATTTT CAGDRGNTIYF
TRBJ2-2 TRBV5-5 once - TGTGCCAGCAGCAGGAGTATTTACACCGGGGAGCTGTTTTTT CASSRSIYTGELFF
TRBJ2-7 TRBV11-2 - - TGTGCCAGCAGCTTAGAGGGACTTCCTACTCTTTACGAGCAGTACTTC CASSLEGLPTLYEQYF
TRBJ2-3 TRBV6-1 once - TGTGTCAGCAGTGAGCCTCTAGCGCCCAGCACAGATACGCAGTATTTT CVSSEPLAPSTDTQYF
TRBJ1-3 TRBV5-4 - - TGTGCCAGCAGCTTCTTCGACAGCGACCTTGGAAACACCATATATTTT CASSFFDSDLGNTIYF
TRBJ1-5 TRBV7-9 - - TGTTCCAGCAGCTTAGTAACCCGACTGGAGGGCAATGGCAATCAGCCCCAGCATTTT CSSSLVTRLEGNGNQPQHF
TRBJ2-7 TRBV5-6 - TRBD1 TGTGCCAGCAGCTCCAAGACAGGGCCGGAGCAGTACTTC CASSSKTGPEQYF
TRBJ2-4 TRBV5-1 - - TGCGCCAGCAGCTTGGCGGGGGGGACAGTAGCCAAAAACATTCAGTACTTC CASSLAGGTVAKNIQYF
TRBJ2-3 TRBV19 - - TGTGCCAGTAGTATAGAAGGCCCGGGAGATACGCAGTATTTT CASSIEGPGDTQYF
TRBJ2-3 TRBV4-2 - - TGTGCCAGCAGCCAAGGGCTAGCCTCAGATACGCAGTATTTT CASSQGLASDTQYF
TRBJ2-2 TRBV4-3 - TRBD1 TGCGCCAGCAGCCAAGACGGGACAGGGGGCAGAAACACCGGGGAGCTGTTTTTT CASSQDGTGGRNTGELFF
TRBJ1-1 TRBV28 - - TGTGCCAGCAGTTTAAGCCGACCCGTAAGCGGACGGGGAGGCACTGAAGCTTTCTTT CASSLSRPVSGRGGTEAFF
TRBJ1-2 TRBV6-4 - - TGTGCCAGCCAAGACAGGTCATTCTATGGCTACACCTTC CASQDRSFYGYTF
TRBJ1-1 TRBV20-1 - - TGCGGTGCGCGGGGTGGCACTGAAGCTTTCTTT CGARGGTEAFF
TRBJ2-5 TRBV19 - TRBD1 TGTGCCAGTCGGCGTCAGGGGGAAGAGACCCAGTACTTC CASRRQGEETQYF
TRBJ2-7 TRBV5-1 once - TGCGCCAGCAGCTTGGAGGCGGACTCCTACGAGCAGTACTTC CASSLEADSYEQYF
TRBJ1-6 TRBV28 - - TGTGCCAGCAGCCCCAGGGACTCCCGGAATTCACCCCTCCACTTT CASSPRDSRNSPLHF
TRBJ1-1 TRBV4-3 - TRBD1 TGCGCCAGCAGCCGGGGGGACAGGAACACTGAAGCTTTCTTT CASSRGDRNTEAFF
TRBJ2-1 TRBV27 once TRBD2 TGTGCCAGCAGTTCCACTGGACTAGCGGGAGACAATGAGCAGTTCTTC CASSSTGLAGDNEQFF
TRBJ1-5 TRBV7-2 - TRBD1 TGTGCCAGCAGCCTGACAGGGGAGGATCAGCCCCAGCATTTT CASSLTGEDQPQHF
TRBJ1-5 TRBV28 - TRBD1 TGTGCCAGCAGTTCCAACAGGGGCGCTTATAGCAATCAGCCCCAGCATTTT CASSSNRGAYSNQPQHF
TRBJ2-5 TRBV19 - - TGTGCCAGTAGTATGGGCCATCAAGAGACCCAGTACTTC CASSMGHQETQYF
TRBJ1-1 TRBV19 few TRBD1 TGTGCCAGTAGTTCCGGGACAGTCATGAACACTGAAGCTTTCTTT CASSSGTVMNTEAFF
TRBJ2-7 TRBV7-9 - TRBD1 TGTGCCAGCAGCACTGGGACAGTTTACGAGCAGTACTTC CASSTGTVYEQYF
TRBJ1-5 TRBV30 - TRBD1 TGTGCCTGGGGTAACAGGGGGCGTCAGCCCCAGCATTTT CAWGNRGRQPQHF
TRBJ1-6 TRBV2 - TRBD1 TGTGCCAGCAGTACCGGGACAGGCGGCTCACCCCTCCACTTT CASSTGTGGSPLHF
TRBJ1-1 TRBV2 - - TGTGCCAGCAGTGAGGAGGGGCGGGAAGCTTTCTTT CASSEEGREAFF
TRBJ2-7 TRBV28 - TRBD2 TGTGCCAGCGAACGGACTAGCGGGAGCTACGAGCAGTACTTC CASERTSGSYEQYF
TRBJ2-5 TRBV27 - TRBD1 TGTGCCAGCAGTTTTTCGGACAGGGTTCAAGAGACCCAGTACTTC CASSFSDRVQETQYF
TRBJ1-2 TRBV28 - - TGTGCCATCGCGATAGGGGGTTCCTCTCACTATGGCTACACCTTC CAIAIGGSSHYGYTF
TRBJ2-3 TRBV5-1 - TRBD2 TGCGCCAGCAGCTTCGGGGGGGCCACAGATACGCAGTATTTT CASSFGGATDTQYF
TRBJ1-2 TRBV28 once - TGTGCCAGCAGTTTTTCAGGGTTTCTTATGGATGGCTACACCTTC CASSFSGFLMDGYTF
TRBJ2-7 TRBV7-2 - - TGTGCCAGCAGCCTCATGGGGCTTCTCTACGAGCAGTACTTC CASSLMGLLYEQYF
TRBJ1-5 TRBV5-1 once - TGCGCCAGCAGTTTTGGCTCCGAGGATCAGCCCCAGCATTTT CASSFGSEDQPQHF
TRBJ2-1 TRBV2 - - TGTGCCGGCAGTGAACCCCCAGGGGTCACGAACAATGAGCAGTTCTTC CAGSEPPGVTNNEQFF
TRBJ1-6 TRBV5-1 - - TGCGCCAGCAGCTTGGCCAGGGTGGGTAATTCACCCCTCCACTTT CASSLARVGNSPLHF
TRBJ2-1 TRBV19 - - TGTGCCAGTAGTTCCCAAATAAAGACAGTCGACAATGAGCAGTTCTTC CASSSQIKTVDNEQFF
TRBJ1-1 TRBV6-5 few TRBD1 TGTGCCAGCAGTTATGGGGACAGGCGATACACTGAAGCTTTCTTT CASSYGDRRYTEAFF
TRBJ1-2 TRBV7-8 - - TGTGCCAGCAGCTTAGCACACAGGGTTAACTATGGCTACACCTTC CASSLAHRVNYGYTF
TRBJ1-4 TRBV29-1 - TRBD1 TGCAGCGCCCGACAGGGGGCCTTTAATGAAAAACTGTTTTTT CSARQGAFNEKLFF
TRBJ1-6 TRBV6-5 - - TGTGCCAGCAGTGGGGCCGATTCACCCCTCCACTTT CASSGADSPLHF
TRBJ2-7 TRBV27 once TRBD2 TGTGCCAGCAGTTTAGCGGGAGGACCCTACGAGCAGTACTTC CASSLAGGPYEQYF
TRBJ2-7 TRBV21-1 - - TGTGCCAGCGGGACAGTCAAACCCTACGAGCAGTACTTC CASGTVKPYEQYF
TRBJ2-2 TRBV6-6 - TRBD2 TGTGCCAGCAGTCCCCAGGGAGGGTTGAACACCGGGGAGCTGTTTTTT CASSPQGGLNTGELFF
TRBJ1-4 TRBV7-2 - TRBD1 TGTGCCAGCAGCTTCTTTGGACAGGGAAACGAAAAACTGTTTTTT CASSFFGQGNEKLFF
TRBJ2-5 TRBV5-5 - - TGTGCCAGCAGCTTGTCTCTGGGAGATCAAGAGACCCAGTACTTC CASSLSLGDQETQYF